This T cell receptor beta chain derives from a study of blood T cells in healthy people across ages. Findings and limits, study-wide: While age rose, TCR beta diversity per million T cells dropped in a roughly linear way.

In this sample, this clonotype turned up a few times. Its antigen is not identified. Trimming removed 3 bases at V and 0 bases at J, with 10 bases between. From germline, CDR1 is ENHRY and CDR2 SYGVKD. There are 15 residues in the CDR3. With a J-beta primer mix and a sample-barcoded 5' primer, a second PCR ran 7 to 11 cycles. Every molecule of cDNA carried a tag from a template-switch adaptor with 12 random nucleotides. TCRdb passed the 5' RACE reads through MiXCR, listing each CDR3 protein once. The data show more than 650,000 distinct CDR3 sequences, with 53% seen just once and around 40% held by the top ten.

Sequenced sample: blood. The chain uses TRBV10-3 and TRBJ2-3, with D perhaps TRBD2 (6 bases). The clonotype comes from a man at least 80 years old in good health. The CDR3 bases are TGTGCCATCAGTGATGGCGGGGCTAGCACAGATACGCAGTATTTT. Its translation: CAISDGGASTDTQYF.